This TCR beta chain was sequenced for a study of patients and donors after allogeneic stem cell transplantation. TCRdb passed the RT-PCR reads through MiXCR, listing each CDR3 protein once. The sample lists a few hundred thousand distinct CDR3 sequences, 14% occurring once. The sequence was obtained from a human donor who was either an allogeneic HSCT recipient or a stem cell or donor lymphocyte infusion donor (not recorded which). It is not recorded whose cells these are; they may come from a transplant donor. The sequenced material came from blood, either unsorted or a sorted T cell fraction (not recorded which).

CDR3 bases: TGTGCCAGCAGGACGACTGTTAGCGGGACAGGCTACGAGCAGTACTTC. Translation gives CASRTTVSGTGYEQYF. The chain is built from TRBV5-5 and TRBJ2-7; D tentatively fits TRBD1 or TRBD2 (8 bases each). This CDR3 comprises 16 residues. V lost 5 bases and J 3 bases, leaving 21 bases between the germline ends. Germline V CDR1 and CDR2: SGHKS, YYEKEE (reference sequence).